A selection of T cell receptor beta chains follows, all from one sample in a study of vaccination and CD4 T cells after COVID-19. TCRdb independently ran MiXCR on the PCR reads; one entry per CDR3 protein. In the table there are around 25,000 distinct CDR3 sequences, around 45% of which are singletons. These receptors have no identified antigens. Sample: CD4+ T cells from blood, cultured in vitro. These receptors were obtained from a human donor who had recovered from COVID-19. Both conserved end residues are part of each CDR3. Each record gives: V gene, CDR3 length, clone size, D gene, J gene, CDR3 DNA, CDR3 protein. D genes are given only for firm matches. A row's size may be missing; if present it is once, few, many or a size class.

V gene: TRBV20-1
CDR3 length: 13
clone size: few
D gene: .
J gene: TRBJ1-2
CDR3 DNA: TGCAGTGCTAGTGTTAGGCCTAACTATGGCTACACCTTC
CDR3 protein: CSASVRPNYGYTF

V gene: TRBV7-6
CDR3 length: 15
clone size: few
D gene: .
J gene: TRBJ2-2
CDR3 DNA: TGTGCCAGCAGCTTATCGTCACCGGGAACCGGGGAGCTGTTTTTT
CDR3 protein: CASSLSSPGTGELFF

V gene: TRBV29-1
CDR3 length: 16
clone size: .
D gene: TRBD1
J gene: TRBJ2-3
CDR3 DNA: TGCAGCGTGGACGATACAGGGGGCGCGTATACAGATACGCAGTATTTT
CDR3 protein: CSVDDTGGAYTDTQYF

V gene: TRBV6-5
CDR3 length: 16
clone size: .
D gene: .
J gene: TRBJ2-6
CDR3 DNA: TGTGCCAGCAGTTACTCACCCTGGGTTGGGGCCAACGTCCTGACTTTC
CDR3 protein: CASSYSPWVGANVLTF

V gene: TRBV6-1
CDR3 length: 14
clone size: .
D gene: .
J gene: TRBJ2-3
CDR3 DNA: TGTGCCAGCAGACCAACTGGATGGTCAGATACGCAGTATTTT
CDR3 protein: CASRPTGWSDTQYF

V gene: TRBV10-3
CDR3 length: 14
clone size: .
D gene: .
J gene: TRBJ2-1
CDR3 DNA: TGTGCCATCAGTGGGGTGGCAGGGATTGGTGAGCAGTTCTTC
CDR3 protein: CAISGVAGIGEQFF

V gene: TRBV19
CDR3 length: 13
clone size: .
D gene: .
J gene: TRBJ1-2
CDR3 DNA: TGTGCCAGTAGCATCGGCAGCATCTATGGCTACACCTTC
CDR3 protein: CASSIGSIYGYTF

V gene: TRBV6-2/TRBV6-3
CDR3 length: 15
clone size: few
D gene: TRBD2
J gene: TRBJ2-5
CDR3 DNA: TGTGCCAGCAGCCAGACTAGCGGGAGGGCAAAGACCCAGTACTTC
CDR3 protein: CASSQTSGRAKTQYF

V gene: TRBV7-8
CDR3 length: 15
clone size: .
D gene: .
J gene: TRBJ2-2
CDR3 DNA: TGTGCCAGCAGCTTAGCGGGGGCGAACACCGGGGAGCTGTTTTTT
CDR3 protein: CASSLAGANTGELFF

V gene: TRBV18
CDR3 length: 15
clone size: .
D gene: .
J gene: TRBJ1-5
CDR3 DNA: TGTGCCAGCTCGCAACTCACCGGGGCGGATCAGCCCCAGCATTTT
CDR3 protein: CASSQLTGADQPQHF

V gene: TRBV28
CDR3 length: 12
clone size: few
D gene: TRBD1
J gene: TRBJ2-7
CDR3 DNA: TGTGCCAGCGGACAGGGATACTACGAGCAGTACTTC
CDR3 protein: CASGQGYYEQYF

V gene: TRBV7-8
CDR3 length: 15
clone size: .
D gene: .
J gene: TRBJ2-7
CDR3 DNA: TGTGCCAGCAGCTTATGGAACAGCCCTTCGACTGAGCAGTACTTC
CDR3 protein: CASSLWNSPSTEQYF

V gene: TRBV4-3
CDR3 length: 15
clone size: .
D gene: .
J gene: TRBJ2-6
CDR3 DNA: TGCGCCAGCAGATATCAGATCTCTGGGGCCAACGTCCTGACTTTC
CDR3 protein: CASRYQISGANVLTF

V gene: TRBV7-9
CDR3 length: 16
clone size: .
D gene: .
J gene: TRBJ2-7
CDR3 DNA: TGTGCCAGCAGCTTAGGCCACTCGGGAGTTGCCTACGAGCAGTACTTC
CDR3 protein: CASSLGHSGVAYEQYF

V gene: TRBV19
CDR3 length: 14
clone size: .
D gene: .
J gene: TRBJ1-5
CDR3 DNA: TGTGCCAGTAGGCGGGAGGGGATGGGCCAGCCCCAGCATTTT
CDR3 protein: CASRREGMGQPQHF

V gene: TRBV4-1
CDR3 length: 13
clone size: .
D gene: .
J gene: TRBJ1-1
CDR3 DNA: TGCGCCAGCAGCCAAGCGGGTGTATCTGAAGCTTTCTTT
CDR3 protein: CASSQAGVSEAFF

V gene: TRBV20-1
CDR3 length: 16
clone size: .
D gene: TRBD1
J gene: TRBJ1-5
CDR3 DNA: TGCAGTGCTAGAGATGGGCAGGGGGGATCTTATCAGCCCCAGCATTTT
CDR3 protein: CSARDGQGGSYQPQHF

V gene: TRBV7-9
CDR3 length: 14
clone size: once
D gene: .
J gene: TRBJ2-7
CDR3 DNA: TGTGCCAGCAGCCCACTGGGGGTTTCGGGCGAGCAGTACTTC
CDR3 protein: CASSPLGVSGEQYF

V gene: TRBV27
CDR3 length: 15
clone size: .
D gene: TRBD1
J gene: TRBJ1-6
CDR3 DNA: TGTGCCAGCAGTGGCAGGGGGCAGTATAATTCACCCCTCCACTTT
CDR3 protein: CASSGRGQYNSPLHF

V gene: TRBV20-1
CDR3 length: 16
clone size: few
D gene: TRBD1
J gene: TRBJ2-2
CDR3 DNA: TGCAGTGCTAGAGGAGGCAGGGGGCTTGGATCCGGGGAGCTGTTTTTT
CDR3 protein: CSARGGRGLGSGELFF

V gene: TRBV6-1
CDR3 length: 15
clone size: .
D gene: TRBD1
J gene: TRBJ2-3
CDR3 DNA: TGTGCCAGCAGTACAGGACAGGGGGCTGCAGATACGCAGTGTTTT
CDR3 protein: CASSTGQGAADTQCF

V gene: TRBV25-1
CDR3 length: 12
clone size: few
D gene: .
J gene: TRBJ2-3
CDR3 DNA: TGTGCCAGCAGTGAACAGGGCTTTAGGGTGTATTTT
CDR3 protein: CASSEQGFRVYF